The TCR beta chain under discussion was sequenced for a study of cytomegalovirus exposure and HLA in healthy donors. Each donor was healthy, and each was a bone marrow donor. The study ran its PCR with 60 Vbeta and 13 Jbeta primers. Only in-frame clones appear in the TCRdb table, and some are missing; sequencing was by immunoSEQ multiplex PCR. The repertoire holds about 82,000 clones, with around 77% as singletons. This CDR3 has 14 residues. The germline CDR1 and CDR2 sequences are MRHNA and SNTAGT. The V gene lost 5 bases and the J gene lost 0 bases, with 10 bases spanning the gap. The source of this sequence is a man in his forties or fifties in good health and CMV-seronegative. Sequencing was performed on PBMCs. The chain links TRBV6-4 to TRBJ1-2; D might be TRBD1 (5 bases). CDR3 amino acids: CASSPETANYGYTF. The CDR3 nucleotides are TGTGCCAGCAGTCCCGAGACAGCTAACTATGGCTACACCTTC.